This T cell receptor (beta chain) was sequenced for a study of blood T cell repertoires in COVID-19 (dated by TCRdb to 2020 to 2022). About the full investigation: The collaborator samples originated in the United States, Italy and Spain and spanned the acute and convalescent phases of COVID-19. The prospective study material was composed of cDNA or gDNA derived from T cells, B-cell-depleted T cells, or PBMCs. The dataset comprised deeply sampled blood TCRbeta repertoires from subjects exposed to, actively infected with, or recovered from COVID-19. The repertoires were released in a freely available public database intended as a resource for research on the immune response to SARS-CoV-2. The samples were drawn from two sources: the first 160 participants of the ongoing ImmuneRACE study, and 1,254 subjects contributed by 6 global collaborators. Sample metadata almost always included a de-identified subject ID, COVID-19 status, age in years and sex. HLA class I and class II types, where available, came from metadata supplied by the sample provider rather than from assay-based typing. Study-level results and caveats: The amount of clinical and demographic metadata varied by source and participant and was provided uncurated.

This clone has only one observation. Its antigen is not yet known. Per-nucleotide qualities are absent, and no much larger clonotype sits a single base away. In the prospective study, participants were about 18 to 90 years old, resided in 25 or so geographic areas of the United States, and were enrolled through a virtual design. In the prospective study, cohorts were assigned on the basis of participant-reported clinical history obtained from a screening survey and a study questionnaire. Recovered participants in ImmuneRACE Cohort 3 were defined by two consecutive negative NP/OP PCR tests, clearance by a healthcare professional, or resolution of symptoms. Each participant in the prospective study had whole blood, serum and a nasopharyngeal or oropharyngeal swab collected by mobile phlebotomists. Participants in the prospective study had the option to provide additional blood draws and questionnaires over an approximately 2-month period. Before DNA extraction, blood samples from the prospective study were shipped at room temperature or frozen.

TCRbeta CDR3 regions were amplified from genomic DNA by means of the immunoSEQ Assay, a bias-controlled multiplex PCR. Turning to the authors' computational methods: The number of nucleated cells in each sample was estimated by amplification of reference gene primers within the assay. To quantify the absolute abundance of each unique TCRbeta CDR3 rearrangement, sequence reads were collapsed and filtered. For each sample, productive Simpson clonality was calculated as the square root of Simpson's diversity index across productive rearrangements. As stored in TCRdb, this immuneACCESS dataset retains in-frame rearrangements with V and J assigned. A fraction of the clones does not appear; measured against another copy, unresolved V genes explain less than half of the discrepancy, and the remainder lacks a known reason. V and J calls and clone size come straight from that table; D and trimming were deduced from the DNA. The sample table lists over 250,000 clones, around 90% of them with a count of one. The top ten clonotypes cover roughly 1.1% of the sample.

Source material: PBMCs or T cells enriched from blood (not recorded which). This receptor was taken from a woman aged 25 to 39 who had recovered from COVID-19.

The sequenced DNA is TGCGCCAGCAGCTGGGGAGGTGGTAGCGGGACCGATGAGCAGTTCTTC. The encoded protein is CASSWGGGSGTDEQFF. This chain joins TRBV5-1 to TRBJ2-1; TRBD2 fits 8 bases in the junction. CDR1 SGHRS and CDR2 YFSETQ are derived from the germline V gene. The CDR3 runs 16 amino acids, cysteine and phenylalanine included. Only the CDR3 DNA is retained, 48 bases long and in frame from the first base. The junction shows trimming of 3 bases on V and 8 bases on J, and the gene matches do not reach 13 bases of it.